What follows are 26 T cell receptor beta chains derived from one specimen sequenced in a study of blood T cell repertoires in COVID-19. TCRdb's copy holds only in-frame clones and misses some; the assay was immunoSEQ multiplex PCR. The data contain under 150,000 clones, 81% of them singletons. Sequencing used peripheral blood. The receptor source for this set is a woman aged 55-70 years with active or convalescent COVID-19.

This clone was recorded once. The V and J genes are TRBV5-1 and TRBJ2-7; no clear D gene. CDR1 is SGHRS, CDR2 YFSETQ, per germline. The CDR3 is 15 amino acids. The V and J ends lost 5 bases and 1 base respectively, with 16 bases between them. CDR3 protein: CASRPLVIRSYEQYV. The CDR3 region has the DNA TGCGCCAGCAGGCCCCTTGTTATCAGGTCCTACGAGCAGTACGTC.

The chain links TRBV7-2 to TRBJ2-2; 10 positions agree with TRBD2. Trimming cost V 3 bases and J 2 bases; bases outside gene matches: 3. The CDR3 is 16 residues long. Per germline, CDR1 SGHTA and CDR2 FQGNSA. The CDR3 reads CASSFGLAANTGELFF. CDR3 nucleotides: TGTGCCAGCAGCTTTGGACTAGCGGCCAACACCGGGGAGCTGTTTTTT.

The chain recombines TRBV5-1 with TRBJ2-5, with TRBD2 identical over 8 bases. The length of the CDR3 is 15 residues. Germline V lookup: CDR1 SGHRS, CDR2 YFSETQ. V trimming: 0 bases; J trimming: 4 bases; junction bases outside the gene matches: 5. The CDR3 sequence is CASSLVSGARETQYF. In nucleotides, the CDR3 is TGCGCCAGCAGCTTGGTTAGCGGGGCCCGAGAGACCCAGTACTTC.

The rearrangement uses TRBV5-1 and TRBJ2-3; 9 bases agree with TRBD1. Germline V gene sequence: CDR1 SGHRS, CDR2 YFSETQ. Trimming took 3 bases from V and 5 from J; bases not matched to a gene: 16. CDR3 length equals 18 residues. CDR3 in DNA: TGCGCCAGCAGCTCCGACAGGGGGTCGAAGTTAGTCTTAGATACGCAGTATTTT. Translation gives CASSSDRGSKLVLDTQYF.

This clone has a handful of counts. The rearrangement uses TRBV28 and TRBJ1-2, with D tentatively TRBD1 (5 bases). The germline V gene encodes CDR1 MDHEN and CDR2 SYDVKM. V lost 7 bases and J lost 3, with 12 bases in between. The CDR3 is 13 residues long. The CDR3 here is CASTPGRHYGYTF. The DNA of the CDR3 is TGTGCCAGCACCCCAGGGCGGCACTATGGCTACACCTTC.

The V and J genes are TRBV14 and TRBJ1-1; 9 nucleotides match TRBD1. The CDR3 runs 16 residues. The V gene end was trimmed by 2 bases and the J gene end by 5 bases; junction bases not matched to a gene: 9. The germline CDR1 and CDR2 sequences are SGHDN and FVKESK. The CDR3 loop reads CASSQLAGQGRTEAFF. The CDR3 region has the DNA TGTGCCAGCAGCCAACTAGCCGGACAGGGGAGAACTGAAGCTTTCTTT.

This clone came up a few times. The chain couples TRBV30 to TRBJ2-7; 9 bases align to TRBD2. The CDR3 sequence is 12 residues long. Germline trimming cut 3 bases from V and 6 bases from J; bases unmatched to any gene: 3. Germline lookup yields CDR1 GTSNPN and CDR2 SVGIG (reference sequence). CDR3 coding DNA: TGTGCCTGGAGGGGACTAGCCCGCGAGCAGTACTTC. Translation: CAWRGLAREQYF.

The chain couples TRBV19 to TRBJ2-5, with D tentatively TRBD1 (5 bases). Germline V CDR1 and CDR2: LNHDA, SQIVND (reference sequence). The CDR3 consists of 13 residues. V shed 4 bases and J shed 2 bases, with 8 bases lying between them. CDR3 in amino acids: CASSTTAQETQYF. CDR3 nucleotide sequence: TGTGCCAGTAGTACGACAGCTCAAGAGACCCAGTACTTC. The whole variable domain, filled in from reference TRBV19 and TRBJ2-5, reads DGGITQSPKYLFRKEGQNVTLSCEQNLNHDAMYWYRQDPGQGLRLIYYSQIVNDFQKGDIAEGYSVSREKKESFPLTVTSAQKNPTAFYLCASSTTAQETQYFGPGTRLLVL.

The rearrangement links TRBV9 to TRBJ2-3; 12 bases line up with TRBD2. Germline values: CDR1 SGDLS, CDR2 YYNGEE. There are 16 residues in the CDR3. J gave up 2 bases and V 5 bases, and 6 bases lay outside the gene matches. The CDR3 loop is CASSEGLAGFTDTQYF. The CDR3 region has the DNA TGTGCCAGCAGTGAAGGACTAGCGGGATTCACAGATACGCAGTATTTT.

V gene TRBV7-8 combines with J gene TRBJ2-3; 11 bases line up with TRBD2. V lost 5 bases, J lost 0 bases, and 10 bases stayed unmatched. Germline V gene lookup returns CDR1 SGHVS and CDR2 FQNEAQ. The CDR3 loop spans 18 amino acids. The CDR3, as DNA: TGTGCCAGCAGCCGAGGACTAGCGGGCGGGTTTAGCACAGATACGCAGTATTTT. This encodes CASSRGLAGGFSTDTQYF.

Only a few counts were recorded for this clone. This rearrangement joins TRBV29-1 to TRBJ1-1; 7 nucleotides match TRBD1. This CDR3 has 13 residues. Germline CDR1 SQVTM, CDR2 ANQGSEA. J gave up 4 bases and V 7 bases, and 9 bases lay outside the gene matches. CDR3 DNA: TGCAGCGGCAGAGGGGGCCCCGGCACTGAAGCTTTCTTT. Amino acid sequence: CSGRGGPGTEAFF.

This CDR3 is CASSSLGDLRNEKLFF. The CDR3 coding sequence is TGTGCCAGCAGCAGTTTAGGGGATCTACGAAATGAAAAACTGTTTTTT. The genes are TRBV9 and TRBJ1-4; weak D call: TRBD1 (5 bases). The CDR3 is made up of 16 amino acids. CDR1 is SGDLS, CDR2 YYNGEE, per germline. Trimming shortened V by 4 bases and J by 5 bases, and 18 bases separated the two germline ends. Variable domain in full (rest from reference TRBV9 and TRBJ1-4): DSGVTQTPKHLITATGQRVTLRCSPRSGDLSVYWYQQSLDQGLQFLIQYYNGEERAKGNILERFSAQQFPDLHSELNLSSLELGDSALYFCASSSLGDLRNEKLFFGSGTQLSVL.

This CDR3 is CASKTGLMGEQYF. In nucleotides, the CDR3 is TGTGCCAGCAAAACAGGGTTGATGGGCGAGCAGTACTTC. The V and J genes are TRBV7-2 and TRBJ2-7; D might be TRBD1 (6 bases). The CDR3 has 13 residues. Trimming cost V 7 bases and J 6 bases, with 16 bases left between them. Germline assignment: CDR1 SGHTA and CDR2 FQGNSA. The variable domain in full, completed from reference TRBV7-2 and TRBJ2-7, reads GAGVSQSPSNKVTEKGKDVELRCDPISGHTALYWYRQSLGQGLEFLIYFQGNSAPDKSGLPSDRFSAERTGGSVSTLTIQRTQQEDSAVYLCASKTGLMGEQYFGPGTRLTVT.

This chain joins TRBV9 and TRBJ1-1; the D is unclear. V dropped 2 bases and J dropped 4 bases, with 12 bases sitting between them. The CDR3 is 14 residues long. Per germline, CDR1 SGDLS and CDR2 YYNGEE. The CDR3, as DNA: TGTGCCAGCAGCGTTGCGGGGTCGGGCACTGAAGCTTTCTTT. Translated, it gives CASSVAGSGTEAFF. The full variable domain, completed using reference TRBV9 and TRBJ1-1, is DSGVTQTPKHLITATGQRVTLRCSPRSGDLSVYWYQQSLDQGLQFLIQYYNGEERAKGNILERFSAQQFPDLHSELNLSSLELGDSALYFCASSVAGSGTEAFFGQGTRLTVV.

The rearrangement links TRBV2 to TRBJ1-5; D is unresolved. Germline CDR1 SNHLY, CDR2 FYNNEI. This CDR3 contains 15 residues. Trimming took 6 bases from V and 0 from J, leaving 12 bases between them. CDR3: CASSASGYSNQPQHF. The CDR3 DNA is TGTGCCAGCAGCGCTAGTGGATATAGCAATCAGCCCCAGCATTTT.

V gene TRBV12-3 or TRBV12-4 combines with J gene TRBJ2-7, with 12 bases identical to TRBD2. The CDR3 consists of 13 residues. V gave up 6 bases and J gave up 6 bases; unmatched junction bases: 3. The CDR3 nucleotides read TGTGCCAGCAGCCGGACTAGCGGGACCGAGCAGTACTTC. The encoded protein is CASSRTSGTEQYF.

V and J are TRBV19 and TRBJ1-5, with D tentatively TRBD1 (5 bases). Trimming removed 0 bases from V and 4 bases from J, with 10 bases in between. From germline, CDR1 is LNHDA and CDR2 SQIVND (reference sequence). The CDR3 loop spans 15 amino acids. The CDR3 sequence is CASSIEGGFNQPQHF. The CDR3 DNA reads as TGTGCCAGTAGTATAGAGGGGGGGTTTAATCAGCCCCAGCATTTT. Full variable domain (outside the CDR3, taken from reference TRBV19 and TRBJ1-5): DGGITQSPKYLFRKEGQNVTLSCEQNLNHDAMYWYRQDPGQGLRLIYYSQIVNDFQKGDIAEGYSVSREKKESFPLTVTSAQKNPTAFYLCASSIEGGFNQPQHFGDGTRLSIL.

The rearrangement joins TRBV19 to TRBJ2-5; the D gene is possibly TRBD2 (5 bases). Germline-derived CDR1 and CDR2 are LNHDA and SQIVND (reference sequence). V dropped 3 bases and J dropped 2 bases, with 16 bases sitting between them. CDR3 length: 16 residues. This CDR3 reads CASSMHLRGAQETQYF. The CDR3 DNA is TGTGCCAGTAGTATGCATCTCCGGGGAGCACAAGAGACCCAGTACTTC.

The CDR3 sequence: CASSITGGVYNEQFF. DNA of the CDR3: TGTGCCAGTAGTATTACCGGGGGGGTATACAATGAGCAGTTCTTC. The gene calls are TRBV19 and TRBJ2-1; 8 bases line up with TRBD2. J lost 4 bases, V lost 3 bases, and 5 bases had no gene match. Germline V gives CDR1 LNHDA, CDR2 SQIVND (reference sequence). The CDR3 consists of 15 residues. The full variable domain, rest sourced from reference TRBV19 and TRBJ2-1, is DGGITQSPKYLFRKEGQNVTLSCEQNLNHDAMYWYRQDPGQGLRLIYYSQIVNDFQKGDIAEGYSVSREKKESFPLTVTSAQKNPTAFYLCASSITGGVYNEQFFGPGTRLTVL.

The rearrangement links TRBV6-1 to TRBJ2-7; 7 nucleotides agree with TRBD2. This CDR3 has 14 residues. The germline CDR1 and CDR2 sequences are MNHNS and SASEGT. The J segment lost 4 bases and the V segment lost 10 bases, leaving 13 bases of the junction unmatched. The CDR3: CATVTSSGKYEQYF. DNA of the CDR3: TGTGCCACAGTGACCTCGAGCGGGAAATACGAGCAGTACTTC.

This sequence joins TRBV28 and TRBJ1-1; possibly TRBD1 for D (6 bases). Trimming left V 10 bases short and J 3 bases short, with 18 bases between. Germline V gene data show CDR1 as MDHEN and CDR2 as SYDVKM. The length of the CDR3 is 14 residues. The CDR3 DNA reads TGTGCCACACGAGGGGAGGGGGGGCACACTGAAGCTTTCTTT. As protein: CATRGEGGHTEAFF.

The chain links TRBV5-1 to TRBJ2-1; D call uncertain. Trimming removed 1 base at V and 0 bases at J, with 8 bases between. The CDR3 is 15 residues long. Germline V CDR1 and CDR2: SGHRS, YFSETQ. The CDR3 DNA sequence: TGCGCCAGCAGCTTGAACCCCAGCTCCTACAATGAGCAGTTCTTC. This codes for CASSLNPSSYNEQFF.

This chain links TRBV15 with TRBJ2-5; D gene unclear. Trimming shortened V by 0 bases and J by 2 bases, and 10 bases separated the two germline ends. In germline, CDR1 is LNHNV, CDR2 YYDKDF (reference sequence). The CDR3 loop spans 15 amino acids. CDR3 nucleotide sequence: TGTGCCACCAGCAGAGATTGGGCAACTCAAGAGACCCAGTACTTC. Its translation: CATSRDWATQETQYF.

This clone occurred a few times. The chain employs TRBV6-1 and TRBJ2-1, with TRBD1 matching over 7 bases. This CDR3 is 17 amino acids long. Germline-derived CDR1 and CDR2 are MNHNS and SASEGT. V trimming: 1 base; J trimming: 3 bases; junction bases outside the gene matches: 9. DNA of the CDR3: TGTGCCAGCAGTGAAGAGACAGGGCCTACTAGCTACAATGAGCAGTTCTTC. Encoded protein: CASSEETGPTSYNEQFF.

The V gene is TRBV6-5, the J gene TRBJ2-5; D is uncertain. The CDR3 has 13 residues. Germline lookup yields CDR1 MNHEY and CDR2 SVGAGI. Trimming removed 6 bases from V and 5 bases from J, with 13 bases in between. The CDR3 nucleotides are TGTGCCAGCAGCGCCCTAAGATTTGAGACCCAGTACTTC. This codes for CASSALRFETQYF.

This chain joins TRBV3-1 (or the pseudogene TRBV3-2) and TRBJ1-2; 12 bases map to TRBD1. Losses at the gene ends were 0 bases for V and 4 bases for J; bases not matched to a gene: 12. This CDR3 is built from 19 residues. Germline CDR1 reads LGHDT; CDR2 reads YNNKEL (reference sequence). The CDR3 DNA follows: TGTGCCAGCAGCCAAGATGGGAATTGGGACAGGGGGCTTCGCTATGGCTACACCTTC. Protein sequence: CASSQDGNWDRGLRYGYTF.